Each of the 18 T cell receptor beta chains below was sequenced from the same sample in a study of STAT3 mutations in large granular lymphocyte leukemia. Antigen specificity for these receptors is unknown. Libraries were prepared by immunoSEQ multiplex PCR; TCRdb keeps only in-frame clonotypes and omits some of them. The table lists about 6,600 clones, less than 75% of them singletons. Notes on the study in general: Every T-LGLL patient had at least one immunodominant TCRbeta clonotype.

Material for sequencing was peripheral blood mononuclear cells. These receptors all come from a boy between 10 and 17 years old with T-cell large granular lymphocyte leukemia. Some clones in this sample may be carry-over from other donors' samples.

This chain joins TRBV18 and TRBJ2-5, with D perhaps TRBD1 (6 bases). V gave up 0 bases and J gave up 9 bases, with 20 bases separating them. Germline V gene data show CDR1 as KGHSH and CDR2 as LQKENI. The CDR3 has 16 amino acids. The CDR3 DNA follows: TGTGCCAGCTCACCACCGACAGGCCCTACCCGGTGGGCCCAGTACTTC. It is translated as CASSPPTGPTRWAQYF.

The CDR3 loop is CASSRPGLALDTDTQYF. CDR3 sequence (DNA): TGTGCCAGCTCACGACCGGGACTAGCTCTCGACACAGATACGCAGTATTTT. This sequence joins TRBV18 and TRBJ2-3, with 9 bases lining up with TRBD2. Germline V gives CDR1 KGHSH, CDR2 LQKENI. With V trimmed by 4 bases and J by 2 bases, 10 bases remained unmatched. The CDR3 totals 17 residues.

This clone has only a few counts. The rearrangement links TRBV4-1 to TRBJ1-2; D is undetermined. This CDR3 is built from 13 residues. V was cut by 1 base and J by 6 bases, with 9 bases left in between. CDR1 is MGHRA and CDR2 is YSYEKL in the germline V gene. DNA of the CDR3: TGCGCCAGCAGCCAAGTAGGGTTTCATGGCTACACCTTC. Encoded protein: CASSQVGFHGYTF.

This clone was recorded a few times. J is TRBJ1-5 and V is TRBV18; D perhaps matches TRBD1 (6 bases). This CDR3 has 15 residues. Trimming stripped 5 bases from V and 4 bases from J, with 15 bases between. Germline CDR1 and CDR2: KGHSH and LQKENI. The CDR3 sequence: CASSYQGQWNQPQHF. The CDR3 DNA is TGTGCCAGCTCATACCAGGGACAATGGAATCAGCCCCAGCATTTT.

This clone appeared a few times. V usage is TRBV29-1 and J usage is TRBJ2-7; D uncertain. The CDR3 runs 13 residues. Trimming shortened V by 5 bases and J by 2 bases, and 13 bases separated the two germline ends. Germline-derived CDR1 and CDR2 are SQVTM and ANQGSEA. The CDR3 DNA reads as TGCAGCGTTCTCTTACAGAGAACCTACGAGCAGTACTTC. Translation gives CSVLLQRTYEQYF.

There are a few counts of this clone. The rearrangement links TRBV30 to TRBJ2-7, with D possibly TRBD2 on 5 matching bases. The V end lost 3 bases, the J end lost 4 bases, and 22 bases lay between the germline ends. This CDR3 comprises 16 residues. The germline CDR1 and CDR2 sequences are GTSNPN and SVGIG (reference sequence). The CDR3 sequence: CAWRNPLVGRWYEQYF. The CDR3 nucleotides are TGTGCCTGGAGGAATCCTCTTGTGGGGAGATGGTACGAGCAGTACTTC.

This clone was counted only a few times. The rearrangement uses TRBV6-5 and TRBJ1-1; D is undetermined. Trimming cost V 2 bases and J 4 bases, with 8 bases left between them. The CDR3 spans 13 residues. CDR1 is MNHEY, CDR2 SVGAGI, per germline. The CDR3 DNA follows: TGTGCCAGCAGTTACAAAGCTCTCACTGAAGCTTTCTTT. Amino acid sequence: CASSYKALTEAFF.

The chain employs TRBV18 and TRBJ2-5; D unresolved. V was pared by 0 bases and J by 5 bases, with 13 bases between. Germline V CDR1 and CDR2: KGHSH, LQKENI. The length of the CDR3 is 15 residues. CDR3 coding DNA: TGTGCCAGCTCACCACCTTCTAAGGGTACGGAGACCCAGTACTTC. Protein product: CASSPPSKGTETQYF.

The chain joins TRBV30 to TRBJ1-4; D possibly corresponds to TRBD1 (6 bases). The CDR3 covers 13 residues. Trimming pared 2 bases from V and 7 bases from J, leaving 11 bases between. From germline, CDR1 is GTSNPN and CDR2 SVGIG (reference sequence). The CDR3 DNA sequence: TGTGCCTGGAGTTCAGGGGTTAGTGAAAAACTGTTTTTT. Amino acid sequence: CAWSSGVSEKLFF.

V usage is TRBV5-1 and J usage is TRBJ2-3, with TRBD2 matching 7 bases. The CDR3 extends over 15 amino acids. V lost 9 bases, J lost 3 bases, and 13 bases stayed unmatched. Germline CDR1 is SGHRS and CDR2 is YFSETQ. The CDR3 DNA sequence: TGCGCCACCGCCACCCGGGGGGTAGTGACAGATACGCAGTATTTT. Translating gives CATATRGVVTDTQYF.

The J gene is TRBJ2-1, the V gene TRBV6-6, with 7 bases matching TRBD2. The junction had 11 bases not matched to a gene; V was cut back by 6 bases and J by 6 bases. This CDR3 comprises 15 residues. Germline V gene lookup returns CDR1 MNHNY and CDR2 SVGAGI (reference sequence). The CDR3 DNA sequence: TGTGCCAGCAGCTCTATCAACGCGGGAGTCAATGAGCAGTTCTTC. This encodes CASSSINAGVNEQFF.

The gene calls are TRBV18 and TRBJ1-5, with a weak D call TRBD1 (6 bases). Trimming pared 3 bases from V and 4 bases from J, leaving 16 bases between. This CDR3 spans 16 amino acids. CDR1 is KGHSH and CDR2 is LQKENI in the germline V gene. The CDR3 DNA sequence: TGTGCCAGCTCACCTGGGACAAAGGGGGAAAATCAGCCCCAGCATTTT. Translating gives CASSPGTKGENQPQHF.

The chain combines TRBV9 with TRBJ2-1; D possibly corresponds to TRBD1 (6 bases). The V end was cut by 4 bases, the J end by 3 bases, with 17 bases between. CDR1 and CDR2 (germline): SGDLS, YYNGEE. The CDR3 totals 16 residues. The CDR3 coding sequence is TGTGCCAGCAGCTCCCTCCAGGGACACAGCTACAATGAGCAGTTCTTC. Residues: CASSSLQGHSYNEQFF.

V is TRBV7-9 and J is TRBJ2-7, with D possibly being TRBD1 or TRBD2 (5 bases each). Trimming pared 1 base from V and 0 bases from J, leaving 13 bases between. The CDR3 contains 16 residues. Germline CDR1 is SEHNR and CDR2 is FQNEAQ (reference sequence). The CDR3 reads CASSLVGDQRSYEQYF. The CDR3 nucleotides are TGTGCCAGCAGCTTAGTGGGGGACCAGCGCTCCTACGAGCAGTACTTC.

This chain uses TRBV18 with TRBJ2-1, with TRBD2 identical over 15 bases. The germline CDR1 and CDR2 sequences are KGHSH and LQKENI. Trimming took 3 bases from V and 2 from J; bases not matched to a gene: 5. The CDR3 runs 18 residues. The CDR3 sequence: CASSPGLAGGRTYNEQFF. As DNA, the CDR3 is TGTGCCAGCTCACCGGGACTAGCGGGAGGTAGGACCTACAATGAGCAGTTCTTC.

V is TRBV29-1 and J is TRBJ2-5; D remains unclear. The CDR3 covers 10 residues. Trimming took 7 bases from V and 4 from J, leaving 7 bases between them. The germline CDR1 and CDR2 sequences are SQVTM and ANQGSEA. The CDR3 reads CSGSLETQYF. Here the CDR3 DNA reads TGCAGCGGATCCTTAGAGACCCAGTACTTC.

The CDR3 DNA reads as TGTGCCTGGAGTGTTAAGGGGCTCTCCTACGAGCAGTACTTC. It specifies CAWSVKGLSYEQYF. The gene calls are TRBV30 and TRBJ2-7; D might be TRBD1 (5 bases). The V gene lost 0 bases and the J gene lost 0 bases, with 9 bases spanning the gap. From germline, CDR1 is GTSNPN and CDR2 SVGIG (reference sequence). The CDR3 loop spans 14 amino acids.

This clone showed up just once. The J gene is TRBJ1-1, the V gene TRBV7-9; D possibly corresponds to TRBD1 (6 bases). Trimming shortened V by 1 base and J by 1 base, and 10 bases separated the two germline ends. CDR3 length: 15 amino acids. CDR1 is SEHNR and CDR2 is FQNEAQ in the germline V gene (reference sequence). The CDR3 nucleotides read TGTGCCAGCAGCTTAGTCGGGGGCGGGAACACTGAAGCTTTCTTT. The encoded protein is CASSLVGGGNTEAFF.